These 31 T cell receptor beta chains came from one sample sequenced in a study of cytomegalovirus exposure and HLA in healthy donors. PCR involved 60 Vbeta and 13 Jbeta primers. Produced via immunoSEQ multiplex PCR; TCRdb's table is partial and in-frame only. The profile shows 110,000 to 150,000 clones, approximately 80% of them singletons. Input material: PBMCs. The receptors shown here come from a man aged 40-49 years in good health and CMV-seropositive.

The rearrangement links TRBV2 to TRBJ1-6; D is possibly TRBD1 (6 bases). Germline CDR1 is SNHLY and CDR2 is FYNNEI. V was shortened by 6 bases and J by 15 bases, with 18 bases between the two germline ends. The CDR3 length is 13 residues. The CDR3 region has the DNA TGTGCCAGCAGCGACAGGTCTAATTCATTCCTCCACTTT. Its protein product is CASSDRSNSFLHF.

The chain uses TRBV9 and TRBJ2-3, with D possibly matching TRBD1 (6 bases). V lost 0 bases, J lost 6 bases, and 8 bases lay in between. This CDR3 has 13 amino acids. The germline gives CDR1 SGDLS, CDR2 YYNGEE. CDR3 nucleotide sequence: TGTGCCAGCAGCGTAGGTCAGGGGGATACGCAGTATTTT. Protein: CASSVGQGDTQYF.

V and J are TRBV7-9 and TRBJ1-1; a weak D match, TRBD1 (5 bases). In germline, CDR1 is SEHNR, CDR2 FQNEAQ (reference sequence). The CDR3 has 16 residues. V was pared by 5 bases and J by 0 bases, with 16 bases between. The CDR3 region has the DNA TGTGCCAGCAGCGTTCCGGTTGGGGGGTTGAACACTGAAGCTTTCTTT. It encodes CASSVPVGGLNTEAFF. Full variable domain (remainder filled in from reference TRBV7-9 and TRBJ1-1): DTGVSQNPRHKITKRGQNVTFRCDPISEHNRLYWYRQTLGQGPEFLTYFQNEAQLEKSRLLSDRFSAERPKGSFSTLEIQRTEQGDSAMYLCASSVPVGGLNTEAFFGQGTRLTVV.

The chain joins TRBV11-2 to TRBJ2-1, with a tentative D call TRBD2 (7 bases). This CDR3 has 14 residues. Germline CDR1 reads SGHAT; CDR2 reads FQNNGV. V was trimmed by 2 bases and J by 8 bases, leaving 13 bases between them. The CDR3 protein is CASSLIRGADEQFF. The CDR3 DNA is TGTGCCAGCAGCTTAATTCGGGGGGCGGATGAGCAGTTCTTC.

Of note for this clone: The same CDR3 arises from other DNA sequences in this sample as well. The chain links TRBV5-6 to TRBJ1-2; D is uncertain. CDR3 length: 11 amino acids. Germline V gene data show CDR1 as SGHDT and CDR2 as YYEEEE. Trimming removed 3 bases from V and 4 bases from J, with 4 bases in between. In DNA, the CDR3 is TGTGCCAGCAGCTCGAGCTATGGCTACACCTTC. The encoded protein is CASSSSYGYTF. Looking up the rest from reference TRBV5-6 and TRBJ1-2 gives the full variable domain: DAGVTQSPTHLIKTRGQQVTLRCSPKSGHDTVSWYQQALGQGPQFIFQYYEEEERQRGNFPDRFSGHQFPNYSSELNVNALLLGDSALYLCASSSSYGYTFGSGTRLTVV.

The sample holds one count of this clone. The same CDR3 arises from other DNA sequences in this sample as well. This chain uses TRBV30 with TRBJ1-5; 7 bases map to TRBD1. V was clipped by 2 bases and J by 5 bases; unmatched bases: 3. This CDR3 is 13 amino acids long. CDR1 is GTSNPN, CDR2 SVGIG, per germline (reference sequence). The CDR3 sequence is CAWSRQGDQPQHF. The CDR3 DNA follows: TGTGCCTGGAGTCGACAGGGAGATCAGCCCCAGCATTTT.

The chain couples TRBV30 to TRBJ1-1, with D perhaps TRBD1 (6 bases). Trimming removed 5 bases at V and 5 bases at J, with 15 bases between. CDR1 and CDR2 from the germline V gene are GTSNPN and SVGIG (reference sequence). CDR3 length: 13 residues. The CDR3 nucleotides read TGTGCCTGGGACAAGGGGGGAGGGACTGAAGCTTTCTTT. Amino acid sequence: CAWDKGGGTEAFF. The variable domain in full, completed from reference TRBV30 and TRBJ1-1, reads SQTIHQWPATLVQPVGSPLSLECTVEGTSNPNLYWYRQAAGRGLQLLFYSVGIGQISSEVPQNLSASRPQDRQFILSSKKLLLSDSGFYLCAWDKGGGTEAFFGQGTRLTVV.

The chain joins TRBV10-3 to TRBJ2-3, with 10 bases lining up with TRBD2. Germline loops: CDR1 ENHRY, CDR2 SYGVKD. CDR3 size: 17 residues. V trimming: 4 bases; J trimming: 2 bases; junction bases outside the gene matches: 9. The CDR3 region has the DNA TGTGCCATCAGTGTACTAGCGGGGCCAAGAAACACAGATACGCAGTATTTT. Translating gives CAISVLAGPRNTDTQYF.

The chain uses TRBV4-3 and TRBJ1-2; D is ambiguous. The CDR3 contains 17 residues. The germline gives CDR1 LGHNA, CDR2 YSLEER. V lost 4 bases to trimming and J lost 5 bases, with 23 bases between them. The CDR3 loop reads CASSPERTGSTGYGYTF. Written as DNA, the CDR3 is TGCGCCAGCAGCCCTGAAAGAACGGGCTCTACGGGGTATGGCTACACCTTC.

V usage is TRBV2 and J usage is TRBJ1-1; 7 bases map to TRBD1. V lost 8 bases to trimming and J lost 5 bases; unmatched junction nucleotides: 14. Germline values: CDR1 SNHLY, CDR2 FYNNEI. The CDR3 runs to 15 residues. The CDR3 here is CASSERDSRATEAFF. The CDR3 DNA reads as TGTGCCAGCTCCGAACGGGACAGCCGGGCGACTGAAGCTTTCTTT.

This chain joins TRBV23-1 and TRBJ2-2, with D unclear. TRBV23-1 is treated as an ORF (open reading frame) with a function not yet certain. The CDR3 consists of 14 residues. V shed 3 bases and J shed 2 bases, with 7 bases lying between them. In DNA, the CDR3 is TGCGCCAGCAGTCATTGCGCTAACACCGGGGAGCTGTTTTTT. As protein: CASSHCANTGELFF.

The gene calls are TRBV5-1 and TRBJ1-2; TRBD1 agrees at 8 bases. CDR1 SGHRS and CDR2 YFSETQ come from the germline V gene. V was clipped by 0 bases and J by 8 bases; unmatched bases: 9. The CDR3 has 15 amino acids. CDR3 sequence: CASSLAGTGPLGYTF. The CDR3 DNA is TGCGCCAGCAGCTTGGCGGGGACAGGTCCCCTAGGCTACACCTTC. Full variable domain (remainder filled in from reference TRBV5-1 and TRBJ1-2): KAGVTQTPRYLIKTRGQQVTLSCSPISGHRSVSWYQQTPGQGLQFLFEYFSETQRNKGNFPGRFSGRQFSNSRSEMNVSTLELGDSALYLCASSLAGTGPLGYTFGSGTRLTVV.

This clone has only a few counts. V and J are TRBV29-1 and TRBJ2-1; 7 bases fit TRBD2. This CDR3 is built from 16 residues. V trimming: 0 bases; J trimming: 3 bases; junction bases outside the gene matches: 8. Germline V gene data show CDR1 as SQVTM and CDR2 as ANQGSEA. CDR3 DNA sequence: TGCAGCGTTGAAGATCCCAAGAGCGGGGACTACAATGAGCAGTTCTTC. This sequence encodes CSVEDPKSGDYNEQFF.

This chain joins TRBV2 and TRBJ2-7, with 15 bases fitting TRBD2. The CDR3 has 18 amino acids. Germline CDR1 reads SNHLY; CDR2 reads FYNNEI. V dropped 8 bases and J dropped 6; count of bases not matched to a gene: 17. CDR3 DNA sequence: TGTGCCAGCCTTCAGACAGGACCGGGACTAGCGGGAGGAGGCGAGCAGTACTTC. Its translation: CASLQTGPGLAGGGEQYF.

The CDR3 DNA reads TGTGCCAGCAGCTTAGGCGGTCGGGGTTCTAATGAAAAACTGTTTTTT. As protein: CASSLGGRGSNEKLFF. The rearrangement uses TRBV5-5 and TRBJ1-4; D is ambiguous. The CDR3 runs 16 residues. The germline V gene encodes CDR1 SGHKS and CDR2 YYEKEE (reference sequence). V dropped 2 bases and J dropped 3 bases, with 14 bases sitting between them. The entire variable domain, with the rest obtained from reference TRBV5-5 and TRBJ1-4, is as follows: DAGVTQSPTHLIKTRGQQVTLRCSPISGHKSVSWYQQVLGQGPQFIFQYYEKEERGRGNFPDRFSARQFPNYSSELNVNALLLGDSALYLCASSLGGRGSNEKLFFGSGTQLSVL.

The chain recombines TRBV18 with TRBJ1-4; maybe TRBD1 (5 bases). Germline CDR1 is KGHSH and CDR2 is LQKENI. V was shortened by 6 bases and J by 7 bases, with 18 bases between the two germline ends. There are 15 residues in the CDR3. CDR3: CASSLRGDPGEKLFF. CDR3 nucleotide sequence: TGTGCCAGCTCTCTTCGGGGGGATCCGGGTGAAAAACTGTTTTTT.

The V call is TRBV10-3, the J call TRBJ1-5; D may be TRBD1 (5 bases). Trimming took 9 bases from V and 5 from J, leaving 14 bases between them. This CDR3 contains 13 residues. Per the germline V gene, CDR1 is ENHRY and CDR2 is SYGVKD. The CDR3 loop reads CAIGDRVHQPQHF. CDR3 nucleotides: TGTGCCATAGGGGATCGTGTCCATCAGCCCCAGCATTTT.

V is TRBV5-1 and J is TRBJ1-1; TRBD1 agrees at 10 bases. CDR1 and CDR2 from the germline V gene are SGHRS and YFSETQ. The CDR3 runs to 16 residues. The trim removed 3 bases at V and 6 bases at J, leaving 11 bases unmatched. In DNA form, the CDR3 reads TGCGCCAGCAGCTCGGTAACGGGACAGGGGAGGTCTGAAGCTTTCTTT. Protein product: CASSSVTGQGRSEAFF.

The chain joins TRBV9 to TRBJ1-1; 7 nucleotides line up with TRBD1. Germline V gene sequence: CDR1 SGDLS, CDR2 YYNGEE. The CDR3 has 13 residues. The ends lost 3 bases at V and 8 bases at J; junction bases unmatched: 7. The CDR3 DNA reads as TGTGCCAGCAGCGGAGGGGGCGGGGTGGAAGCTTTCTTT. Translation: CASSGGGGVEAFF.

The rearrangement uses TRBV6-5 and TRBJ1-5, with D possibly matching TRBD1 (5 bases). V lost 5 bases, J lost 11 bases, and 16 bases lay in between. Germline V gene data show CDR1 as MNHEY and CDR2 as SVGAGI. The CDR3 is made up of 13 amino acids. Written as DNA, the CDR3 is TGTGCCAGCAGTCCTCAGGGAAATGTGGCCCAGCATTTT. This codes for CASSPQGNVAQHF.

This clone was seen a single time. This chain uses TRBV27 with TRBJ1-6, with D hard to call. Deletions cut 8 bases from V and 10 bases from J, with 18 bases between. The CDR3 has 14 residues. Germline CDR1 and CDR2: MNHEY and SMNVEV (reference sequence). DNA for the CDR3: TGTGCCAGCGGCCGGAACATGAGGCTATCACCCCTCCACTTT. Amino acids: CASGRNMRLSPLHF.

Comments on this clone: Since no conserved phenylalanine or tryptophan closes the CDR3, a read error is the likely cause. Because the CDR3's place on the DNA is in doubt, the DNA is left out and the CDR3 is given as listed by TCRdb. The chain employs TRBV15 and TRBJ2-7; the DNA was not used to check the table's D call, TRBD1. The CDR3 length is 11 residues, termini included. In germline, CDR1 is LNHNV, CDR2 YYDKDF (reference sequence). The CDR3 region is CATSRRGQGSL.

The gene calls are TRBV6-5 and TRBJ1-2; 11 nucleotides align to TRBD1. With 5 bases clipped from V and 4 bases from J, the junction kept 0 bases outside the gene matches. Germline CDR1 and CDR2: MNHEY and SVGAGI. The CDR3 loop spans 13 amino acids. The CDR3 reads CASSGTGGYGYTF. CDR3 in DNA: TGTGCCAGCAGTGGGACAGGGGGCTATGGCTACACCTTC.

The rearrangement joins TRBV18 to TRBJ2-2; D call uncertain. Trimming removed 3 bases at V and 5 bases at J, with 10 bases between. CDR3 length: 14 amino acids. The V gene's germline CDR1 is KGHSH and CDR2 LQKENI. The CDR3 is CASSPTQATGELFF. The CDR3 DNA is TGTGCCAGCTCACCCACCCAGGCTACCGGGGAGCTGTTTTTT. Based on the CDR3 plus reference TRBV18 and TRBJ2-2, the full variable domain is NAGVMQNPRHLVRRRGQEARLRCSPMKGHSHVYWYRQLPEEGLKFMVYLQKENIIDESGMPKERFSAEFPKEGPSILRIQQVVRGDSAAYFCASSPTQATGELFFGEGSRLTVL.

V is TRBV5-6 and J is TRBJ2-7; the D gene is possibly TRBD1 (5 bases). This CDR3 has 15 amino acids. With 4 bases removed from V and 4 bases from J, the gap between germline ends came to 18 bases. Germline V gene sequence: CDR1 SGHDT, CDR2 YYEEEE. In nucleotides, the CDR3 is TGTGCCAGCAGCCCATCGGACACGCTCTCTTACGAGCAGTACTTC. It is translated as CASSPSDTLSYEQYF.

This clone was observed a few times. The chain has TRBV9 and TRBJ2-5; 11 bases are shared with TRBD2. The J call may be incorrect, as the DNA end agrees better with TRBJ2-7. The CDR3 runs 16 residues. Germline V CDR1 and CDR2: SGDLS, YYNGEE. The chain's CDR3 is CASTRGLAEHSYEQYF. DNA for the CDR3: TGTGCCAGCACGCGGGGACTAGCGGAACACTCCTACGAGCAGTACTTC.

Written as DNA, the CDR3 is TGTGCTAGTGGACGAGGGACAGGGGGCACAGATACGCAGTATTTT. This sequence encodes CASGRGTGGTDTQYF. The rearrangement joins TRBV12-5 to TRBJ2-3; 10 bases match TRBD1. The CDR3 runs to 15 residues. Germline CDR1 is LGHNT and CDR2 is FRNRAP. After removal of 6 bases from V and 1 base from J, the junction contained 4 bases not matched to a gene.

As regards this clone: Germline and junction disagree at one end, which may indicate a read error. The same CDR3 can be traced to other DNA sequences in this sample. The chain uses TRBV4-1 and TRBJ2-2; D possibly corresponds to TRBD1 (6 bases). CDR3 length: 15 residues. Germline CDR1 is MGHRA and CDR2 is YSYEKL. The CDR3 sequence is CASSRTGQNTGELFF. The CDR3 nucleotides read TGCGCCAGCAGCCGAACCGGACAGAACACCGGGGAGCTATTTTTT.

In this sample, this clone turned up a few times. The genes are TRBV4-2 and TRBJ1-2; D gene uncertain. Germline-derived CDR1 and CDR2 are LGHNA and YNFKEQ. Trimming removed 0 bases from V and 10 bases from J, with 12 bases in between. The CDR3 totals 13 residues. This CDR3 is CASSQERQADYTF. CDR3 DNA: TGTGCCAGCAGCCAAGAGCGCCAGGCTGACTACACCTTC.

The J gene is TRBJ2-1, the V gene TRBV9; 9 bases are shared with TRBD2. Trimming removed 2 bases from V and 8 bases from J; junction bases left unmatched: 14. Germline V gene lookup returns CDR1 SGDLS and CDR2 YYNGEE. The CDR3 sequence is 17 residues long. The CDR3 is CASSVADFRIAGDEQFF. The CDR3 nucleotides read TGTGCCAGCAGCGTCGCCGACTTTAGAATAGCGGGGGATGAGCAGTTCTTC.

This clone is a singleton in its sample. V usage is TRBV15 and J usage is TRBJ1-2; D is perhaps TRBD1 (5 bases). Germline CDR1 reads LNHNV; CDR2 reads YYDKDF (reference sequence). The CDR3 runs to 16 residues. With 0 bases removed from V and 4 bases from J, the gap between germline ends came to 15 bases. The CDR3 loop reads CATSRDRGMTPYGYTF. The CDR3 bases are TGTGCCACCAGCAGAGATCGGGGGATGACTCCCTATGGCTACACCTTC.